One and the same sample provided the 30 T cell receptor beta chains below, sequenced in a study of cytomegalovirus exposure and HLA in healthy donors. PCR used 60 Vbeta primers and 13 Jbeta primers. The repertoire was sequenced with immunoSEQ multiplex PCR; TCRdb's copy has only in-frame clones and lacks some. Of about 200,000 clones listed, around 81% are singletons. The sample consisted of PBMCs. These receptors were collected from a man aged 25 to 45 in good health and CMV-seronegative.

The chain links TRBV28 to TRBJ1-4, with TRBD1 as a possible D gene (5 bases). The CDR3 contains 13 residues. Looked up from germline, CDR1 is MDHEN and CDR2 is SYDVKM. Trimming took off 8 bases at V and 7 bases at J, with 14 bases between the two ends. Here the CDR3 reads CASLGTGIEKLFF. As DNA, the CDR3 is TGTGCCAGCTTGGGGACTGGGATTGAAAAACTGTTTTTT. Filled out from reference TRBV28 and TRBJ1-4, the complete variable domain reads DVKVTQSSRYLVKRTGEKVFLECVQDMDHENMFWYRQDPGLGLRLIYFSYDVKMKEKGDIPEGYSVSREKKERFSLILESASTNQTSMYLCASLGTGIEKLFFGSGTQLSVL.

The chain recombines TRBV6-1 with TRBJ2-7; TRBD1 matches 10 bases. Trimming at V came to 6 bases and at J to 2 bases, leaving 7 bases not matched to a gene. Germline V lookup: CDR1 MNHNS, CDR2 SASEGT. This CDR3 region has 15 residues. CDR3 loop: CASRPGTGVPYEQYF. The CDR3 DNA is TGTGCCAGCAGGCCCGGGACAGGGGTCCCCTACGAGCAGTACTTC.

CDR3 sequence (DNA): TGTGCCAGCAGTTACGGGGGACAGGGGGGTCAGCCCCAGCATTTT. It encodes CASSYGGQGGQPQHF. V gene TRBV6-6 combines with J gene TRBJ1-5; 11 bases are shared with TRBD1. Germline V gene lookup returns CDR1 MNHNY and CDR2 SVGAGI (reference sequence). The V gene end was trimmed by 2 bases and the J gene end by 6 bases; junction bases not matched to a gene: 3. The CDR3 length is 15 residues.

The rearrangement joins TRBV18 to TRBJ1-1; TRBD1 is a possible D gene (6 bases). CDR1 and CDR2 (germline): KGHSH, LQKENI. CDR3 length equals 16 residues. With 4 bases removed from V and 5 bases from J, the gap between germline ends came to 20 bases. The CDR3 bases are TGTGCCAGCTCACTCGAGGCACAGGGTGACGATACTGAAGCTTTCTTT. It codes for CASSLEAQGDDTEAFF.

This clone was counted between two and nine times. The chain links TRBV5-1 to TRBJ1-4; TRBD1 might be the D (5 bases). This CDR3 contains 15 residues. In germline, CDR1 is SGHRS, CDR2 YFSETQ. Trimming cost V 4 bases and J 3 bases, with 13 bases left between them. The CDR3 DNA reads TGCGCCAGCAGCGGCAGCGGGGCAGCTAATGAAAAACTGTTTTTT. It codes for CASSGSGAANEKLFF.

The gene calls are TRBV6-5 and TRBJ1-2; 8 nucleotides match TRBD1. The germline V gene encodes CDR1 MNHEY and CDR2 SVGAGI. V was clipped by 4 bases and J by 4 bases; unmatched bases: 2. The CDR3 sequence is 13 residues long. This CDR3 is CASSLDRAYGYTF. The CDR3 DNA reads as TGTGCCAGCAGTTTGGACAGGGCCTATGGCTACACCTTC.

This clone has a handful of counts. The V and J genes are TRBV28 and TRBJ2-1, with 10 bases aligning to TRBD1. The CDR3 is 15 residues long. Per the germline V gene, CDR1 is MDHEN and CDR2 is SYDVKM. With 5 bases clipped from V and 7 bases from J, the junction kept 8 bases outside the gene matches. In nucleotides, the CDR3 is TGTGCCAGCAGTCCGGGACAGGGGCATATAAATGAGCAGTTCTTC. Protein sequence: CASSPGQGHINEQFF.

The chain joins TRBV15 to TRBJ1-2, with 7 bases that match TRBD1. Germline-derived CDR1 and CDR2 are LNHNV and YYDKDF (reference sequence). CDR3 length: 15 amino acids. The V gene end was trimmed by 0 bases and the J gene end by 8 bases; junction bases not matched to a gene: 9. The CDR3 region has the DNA TGTGCCACCAGCAGAGATCGTACAGGGGCCCGGGGCTACACCTTC. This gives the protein CATSRDRTGARGYTF.

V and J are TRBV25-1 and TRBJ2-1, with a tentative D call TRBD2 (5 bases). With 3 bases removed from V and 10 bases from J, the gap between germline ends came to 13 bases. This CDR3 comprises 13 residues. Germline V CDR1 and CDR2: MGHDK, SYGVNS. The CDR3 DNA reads TGTGCCAGCAGTGAGGCGGGCGGGCTGGAGCAGTTCTTC. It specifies CASSEAGGLEQFF.

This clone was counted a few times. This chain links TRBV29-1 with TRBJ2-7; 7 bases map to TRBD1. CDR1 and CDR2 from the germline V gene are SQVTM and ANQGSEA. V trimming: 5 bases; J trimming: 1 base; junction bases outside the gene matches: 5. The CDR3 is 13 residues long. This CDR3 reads CSVFRQGSYEQYF. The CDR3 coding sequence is TGCAGCGTTTTCCGACAGGGTTCCTACGAGCAGTACTTC.

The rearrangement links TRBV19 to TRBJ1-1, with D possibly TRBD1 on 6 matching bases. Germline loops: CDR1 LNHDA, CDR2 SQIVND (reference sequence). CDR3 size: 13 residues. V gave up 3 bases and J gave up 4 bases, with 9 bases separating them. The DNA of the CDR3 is TGTGCCAGTAGTATTCAGGGGTCCACTGAAGCTTTCTTT. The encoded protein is CASSIQGSTEAFF.

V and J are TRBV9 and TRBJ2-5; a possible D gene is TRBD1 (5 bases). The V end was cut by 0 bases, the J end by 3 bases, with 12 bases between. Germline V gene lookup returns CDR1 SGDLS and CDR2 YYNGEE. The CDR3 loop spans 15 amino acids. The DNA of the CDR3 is TGTGCCAGCAGCGTAGTAGGGGATGGGGAAGAGACCCAGTACTTC. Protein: CASSVVGDGEETQYF.

CDR3 nucleotides: TGTGCCAGCAGCGTAGTGGGGGGGGTGGGAGAGACCCAGTACTTC. Protein sequence: CASSVVGGVGETQYF. This rearrangement joins TRBV9 to TRBJ2-5; TRBD2 matches at 7 bases. Trimming at V came to 0 bases and at J to 4 bases, leaving 6 bases not matched to a gene. Germline CDR1 and CDR2: SGDLS and YYNGEE. The CDR3 has 15 amino acids.

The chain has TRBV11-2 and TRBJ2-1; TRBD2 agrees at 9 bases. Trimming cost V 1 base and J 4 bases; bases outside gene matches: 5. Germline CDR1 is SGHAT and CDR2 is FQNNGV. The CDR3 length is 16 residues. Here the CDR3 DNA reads TGTGCCAGCAGCTTAGGACTAGCGGTCACGTACAATGAGCAGTTCTTC. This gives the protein CASSLGLAVTYNEQFF.

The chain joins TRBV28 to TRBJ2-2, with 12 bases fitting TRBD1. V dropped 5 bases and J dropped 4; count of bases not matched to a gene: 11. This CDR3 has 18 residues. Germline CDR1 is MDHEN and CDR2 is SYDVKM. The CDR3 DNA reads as TGTGCCAGCAGTCCCGGGACAGGGGGCGTGAGGGGCACCGGGGAGCTGTTTTTT. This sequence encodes CASSPGTGGVRGTGELFF.

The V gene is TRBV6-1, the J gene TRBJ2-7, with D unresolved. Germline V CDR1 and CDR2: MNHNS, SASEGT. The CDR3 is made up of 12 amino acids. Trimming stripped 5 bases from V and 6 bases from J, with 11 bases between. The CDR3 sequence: CASSQKSGEQYF. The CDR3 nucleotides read TGTGCCAGCAGTCAAAAATCCGGCGAGCAGTACTTC.

CDR3 in DNA: TGTGCCAGCAGCGAACGACAGGGTGGAGACATTCAGTACTTC. Amino acids: CASSERQGGDIQYF. This rearrangement joins TRBV11-3 to TRBJ2-4; 7 bases line up with TRBD1. The V and J ends lost 5 bases and 8 bases, in that order; junction bases with no gene match: 9. The germline V gene encodes CDR1 SGHNT and CDR2 YENEEA. The CDR3 totals 14 residues.

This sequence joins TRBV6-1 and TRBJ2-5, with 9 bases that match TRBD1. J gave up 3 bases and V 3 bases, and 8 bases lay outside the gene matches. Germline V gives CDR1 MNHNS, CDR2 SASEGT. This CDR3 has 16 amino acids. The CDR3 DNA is TGTGCCAGCAGTGACCTCCGGGACAGGGATAAAGAGACCCAGTACTTC. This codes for CASSDLRDRDKETQYF.

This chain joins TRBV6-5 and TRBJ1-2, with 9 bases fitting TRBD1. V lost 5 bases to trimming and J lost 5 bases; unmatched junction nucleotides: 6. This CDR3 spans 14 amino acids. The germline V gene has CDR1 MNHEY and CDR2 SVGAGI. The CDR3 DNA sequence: TGTGCCAGCAGTCGCCGGGACAGGGCTTATGGCTACACCTTC. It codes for CASSRRDRAYGYTF.

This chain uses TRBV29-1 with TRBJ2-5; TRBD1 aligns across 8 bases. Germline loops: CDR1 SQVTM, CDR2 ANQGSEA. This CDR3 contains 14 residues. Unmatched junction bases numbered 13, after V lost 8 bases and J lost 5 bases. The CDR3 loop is CSPVPAGGLETQYF. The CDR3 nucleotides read TGCAGCCCGGTACCGGCAGGGGGCTTGGAGACCCAGTACTTC.

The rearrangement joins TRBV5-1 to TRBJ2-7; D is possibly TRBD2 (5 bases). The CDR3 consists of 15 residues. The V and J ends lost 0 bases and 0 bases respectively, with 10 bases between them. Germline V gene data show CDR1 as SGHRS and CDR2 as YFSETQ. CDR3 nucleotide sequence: TGCGCCAGCAGCTTGGATCTGGAGGTCTCCTACGAGCAGTACTTC. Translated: CASSLDLEVSYEQYF.

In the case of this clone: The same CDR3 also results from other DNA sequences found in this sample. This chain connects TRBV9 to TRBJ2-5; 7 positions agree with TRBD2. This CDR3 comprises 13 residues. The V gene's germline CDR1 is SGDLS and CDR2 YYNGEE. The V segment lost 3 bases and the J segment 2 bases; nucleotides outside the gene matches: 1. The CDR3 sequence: CASSGGLQETQYF. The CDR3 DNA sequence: TGTGCCAGCAGCGGGGGACTACAAGAGACCCAGTACTTC.

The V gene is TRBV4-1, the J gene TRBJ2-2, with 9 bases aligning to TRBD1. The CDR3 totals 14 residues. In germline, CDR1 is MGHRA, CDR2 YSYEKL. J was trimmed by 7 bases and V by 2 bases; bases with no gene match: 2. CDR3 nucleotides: TGCGCCAGCAGCCAAAACAGGGGGCTCGGGGAGCTGTTTTTT. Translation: CASSQNRGLGELFF.

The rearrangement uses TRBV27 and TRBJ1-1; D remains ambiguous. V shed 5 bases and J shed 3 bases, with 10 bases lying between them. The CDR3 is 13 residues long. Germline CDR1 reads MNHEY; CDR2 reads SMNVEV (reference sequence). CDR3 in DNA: TGTGCCAGCAGTCCCCAGTCCTACACTGAAGCTTTCTTT. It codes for CASSPQSYTEAFF.

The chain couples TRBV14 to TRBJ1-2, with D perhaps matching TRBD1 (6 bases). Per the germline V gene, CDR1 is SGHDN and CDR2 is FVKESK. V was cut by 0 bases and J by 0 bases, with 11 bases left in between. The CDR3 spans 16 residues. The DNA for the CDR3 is TGTGCCAGCAGCCAAGAAGGACAGACATCTAACTATGGCTACACCTTC. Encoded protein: CASSQEGQTSNYGYTF.

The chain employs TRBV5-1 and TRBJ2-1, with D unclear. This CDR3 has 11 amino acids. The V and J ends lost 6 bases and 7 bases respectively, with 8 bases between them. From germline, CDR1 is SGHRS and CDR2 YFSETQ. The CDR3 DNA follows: TGCGCCAGCACTCAGAAGAATGAGCAGTTCTTC. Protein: CASTQKNEQFF.

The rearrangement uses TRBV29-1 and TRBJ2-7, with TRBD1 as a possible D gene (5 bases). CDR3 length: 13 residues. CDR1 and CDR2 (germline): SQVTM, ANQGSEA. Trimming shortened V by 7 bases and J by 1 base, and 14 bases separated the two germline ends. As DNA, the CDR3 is TGCAGCGGATGGAGACAGAAATCCTACGAGCAGTACTTC. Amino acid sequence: CSGWRQKSYEQYF.

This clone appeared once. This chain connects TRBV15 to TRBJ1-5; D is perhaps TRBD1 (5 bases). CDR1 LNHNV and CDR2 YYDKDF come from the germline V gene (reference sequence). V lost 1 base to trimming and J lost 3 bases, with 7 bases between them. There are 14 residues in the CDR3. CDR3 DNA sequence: TGTGCCACCAGCAGAGGACAGAACAATCAGCCCCAGCATTTT. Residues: CATSRGQNNQPQHF.

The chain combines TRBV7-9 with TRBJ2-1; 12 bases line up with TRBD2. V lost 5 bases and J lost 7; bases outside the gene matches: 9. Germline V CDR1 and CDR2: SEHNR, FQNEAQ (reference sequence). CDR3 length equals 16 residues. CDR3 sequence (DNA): TGTGCCAGCAGCCCTCCTAGCGGGAGGGTGAGAAATGAGCAGTTCTTC. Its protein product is CASSPPSGRVRNEQFF.

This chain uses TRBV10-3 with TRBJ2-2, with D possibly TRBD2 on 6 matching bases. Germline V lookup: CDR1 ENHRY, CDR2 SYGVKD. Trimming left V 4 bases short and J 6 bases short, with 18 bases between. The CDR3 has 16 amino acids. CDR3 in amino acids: CAISGTTVERAGELFF. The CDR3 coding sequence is TGTGCCATCAGTGGAACAACAGTTGAGCGGGCCGGGGAGCTGTTTTTT.